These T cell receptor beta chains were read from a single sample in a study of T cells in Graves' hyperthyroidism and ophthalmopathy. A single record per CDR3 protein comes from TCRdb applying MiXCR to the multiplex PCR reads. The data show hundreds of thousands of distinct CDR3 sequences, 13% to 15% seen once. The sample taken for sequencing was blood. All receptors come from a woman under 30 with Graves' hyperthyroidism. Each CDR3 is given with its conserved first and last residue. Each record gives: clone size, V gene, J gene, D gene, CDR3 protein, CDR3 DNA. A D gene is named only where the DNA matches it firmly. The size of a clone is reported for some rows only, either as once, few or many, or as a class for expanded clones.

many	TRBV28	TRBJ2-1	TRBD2	CASSLPFLTGGLNEQFF	TGTGCCAGCAGTTTACCCTTTTTGACGGGAGGGCTCAATGAGCAGTTCTTC
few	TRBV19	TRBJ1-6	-	CASSGRREDSYNSPLHF	TGTGCCAGTAGTGGTCGGCGGGAGGACTCCTATAATTCACCCCTCCACTTT
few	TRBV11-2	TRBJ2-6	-	CASSLNFMPPDDSGANVLTF	TGTGCCAGCAGCTTAAATTTCATGCCTCCTGATGACTCTGGGGCCAACGTCCTGACTTTC
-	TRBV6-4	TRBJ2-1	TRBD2	CASSVSLAGGLDEQFF	TGTGCCAGCAGTGTCTCTTTAGCGGGAGGCTTAGATGAGCAGTTCTTC
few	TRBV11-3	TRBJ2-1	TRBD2	CASSLEGWLRAGAKGEQFF	TGTGCCAGCAGCTTAGAAGGGTGGCTTCGTGCGGGAGCCAAGGGTGAGCAGTTCTTC
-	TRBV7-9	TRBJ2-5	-	CASSGRTRGETQYF	TGTGCCAGCAGCGGCCGGACACGCGGGGAGACCCAGTACTTC
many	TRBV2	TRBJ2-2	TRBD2	CASMSSGPGSGELFF	TGTGCCAGTATGTCTAGCGGGCCTGGATCCGGGGAGCTGTTTTTT
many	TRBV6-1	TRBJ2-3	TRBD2	CASRTGASGKADTQYF	TGTGCCAGCAGGACCGGGGCTAGCGGGAAGGCAGATACGCAGTATTTT
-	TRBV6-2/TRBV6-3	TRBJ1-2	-	CASSTTGDRYGYTF	TGTGCCAGCAGTACCACGGGGGACCGCTATGGCTACACCTTC
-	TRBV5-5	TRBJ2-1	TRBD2	CASSANRDRNVAGPYNEQFF	TGTGCCAGCAGCGCGAATCGGGACCGCAATGTAGCGGGCCCTTACAATGAGCAGTTCTTC
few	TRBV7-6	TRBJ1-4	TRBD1	CASSLRPRGNWTNEKLFF	TGTGCCAGCAGCTTAAGGCCCAGGGGGAACTGGACTAATGAAAAACTGTTTTTT
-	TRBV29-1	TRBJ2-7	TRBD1	CSAGQVYEQYF	TGCAGCGCGGGACAGGTCTACGAGCAGTACTTC
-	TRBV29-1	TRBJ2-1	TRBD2	CSVASSGSSYNEQFF	TGCAGCGTTGCATCTAGCGGGAGCTCCTACAATGAGCAGTTCTTC
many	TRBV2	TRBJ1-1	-	CASSERALMNTEAFF	TGTGCCAGCAGTGAAAGGGCTTTGATGAACACTGAAGCTTTCTTT
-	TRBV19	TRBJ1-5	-	CASTPLPGLKNQPQHF	TGTGCCAGTACTCCCCTACCAGGGCTGAAGAATCAGCCCCAGCATTTT
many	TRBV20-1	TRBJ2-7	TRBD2	CSAQPVTSAAYEQYF	TGCAGTGCCCAACCCGTCACTAGCGCTGCTTACGAGCAGTACTTC
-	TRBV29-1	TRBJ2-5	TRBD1	CSVLTYRGLGETQYF	TGCAGCGTCCTAACCTACAGGGGGCTGGGAGAGACCCAGTACTTC
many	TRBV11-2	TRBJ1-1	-	CASSLAIRFEAFF	TGTGCCAGCAGCTTAGCGATTAGGTTTGAAGCTTTCTTT
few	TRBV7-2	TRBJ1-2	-	CASSWRSRKDGCTF	TGTGCCAGCAGCTGGAGGTCGAGGAAGGATGGCTGCACCTTC
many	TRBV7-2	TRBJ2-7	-	CASSGTQAYEQYF	TGTGCCAGCAGCGGGACTCAAGCCTACGAGCAGTACTTC
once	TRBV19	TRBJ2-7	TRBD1	CASSPAGTAYLRDYEQYF	TGTGCCAGTAGCCCCGCCGGGACAGCTTACCTCAGGGATTACGAGCAGTACTTC
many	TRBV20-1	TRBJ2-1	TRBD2	CSATAGGPVNEQFF	TGCAGTGCTACAGCGGGAGGGCCGGTCAATGAGCAGTTCTTC
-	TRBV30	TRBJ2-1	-	CAWIPPGYPYNEQFF	TGTGCCTGGATCCCACCGGGATATCCCTACAATGAGCAGTTCTTC
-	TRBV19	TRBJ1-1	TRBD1	CASRGTGGFVAEAFF	TGTGCCAGTCGCGGGACAGGGGGCTTTGTCGCTGAAGCTTTCTTT
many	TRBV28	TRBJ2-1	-	CASSLRAGNEQFF	TGTGCCAGCAGCCTGAGGGCCGGTAATGAGCAGTTCTTC
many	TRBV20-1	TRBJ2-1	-	CSAPTSYNEQFF	TGCAGTGCTCCGACTAGCTACAATGAGCAGTTCTTC
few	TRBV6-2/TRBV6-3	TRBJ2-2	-	CASSYGQGVGELFF	TGTGCCAGCAGTTACGGGCAGGGAGTGGGGGAGCTGTTTTTT
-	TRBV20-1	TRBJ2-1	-	CSATGLSSYNEQFF	TGCAGTGCTACCGGTCTTAGCTCCTACAATGAGCAGTTCTTC
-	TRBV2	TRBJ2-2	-	CASSEKGAGELFF	TGTGCCAGCAGTGAGAAGGGGGCCGGGGAGCTGTTTTTT
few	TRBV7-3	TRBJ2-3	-	CASSLTSSRSSTDTQYF	TGTGCCAGCAGCTTAACCTCTTCAAGATCTAGCACAGATACGCAGTATTTT
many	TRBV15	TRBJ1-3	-	CATSRDGDPWNTIYF	TGTGCCACCAGCAGAGATGGGGATCCCTGGAACACCATATATTTT
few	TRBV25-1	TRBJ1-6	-	CASSNEVYNSPLHF	TGTGCCAGCAGTAACGAGGTCTATAATTCACCCCTCCACTTT